This T cell receptor beta chain was sequenced for a study of cytomegalovirus exposure and HLA in healthy donors. Findings of the study overall: A later analysis linked a missense DCLRE1C variant to TCR beta V- and J-gene trimming. Cytomegalovirus-associated TCR beta chains were listed, numbering 164.

In the case of this clone: Its target is unknown.

Germline V gives CDR1 SGHDT, CDR2 YYEEEE. The CDR3 has 14 amino acids. The V gene lost 3 bases and the J gene lost 3 bases, with 9 bases spanning the gap. PCR primers comprised 60 Vbeta and 13 Jbeta primers. How the authors handled the data: A later analysis counted about 80 million unique TCR beta chains, about 11 million shared. Assay used: immunoSEQ multiplex PCR; TCRdb lists only in-frame clones, some missing. The V and J calls and clone size were taken over from that table, and D and trimming were inferred from the DNA. This table has 130,000 to 150,000 clones, 80% appearing once. The clonotype originates from a male donor in good health and CMV-seronegative. The rearrangement uses TRBV5-6 and TRBJ1-4, with D tentatively TRBD1 (6 bases). Sequencing used PBMCs. The CDR3 region is CASSWGGPNEKLFF. DNA of the CDR3: TGTGCCAGCAGCTGGGGGGGGCCTAATGAAAAACTGTTTTTT.